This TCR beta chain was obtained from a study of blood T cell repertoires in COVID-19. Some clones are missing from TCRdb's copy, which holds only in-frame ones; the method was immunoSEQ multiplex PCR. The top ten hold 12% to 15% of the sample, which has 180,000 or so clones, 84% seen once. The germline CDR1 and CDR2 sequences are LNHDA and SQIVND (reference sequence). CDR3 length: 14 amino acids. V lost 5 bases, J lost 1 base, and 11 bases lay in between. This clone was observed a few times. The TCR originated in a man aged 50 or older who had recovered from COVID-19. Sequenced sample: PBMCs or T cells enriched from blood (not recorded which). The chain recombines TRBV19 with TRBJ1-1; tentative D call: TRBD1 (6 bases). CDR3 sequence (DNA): TGTGCCAGTAGTCGCGACAGGACGAACACTGAAGCTTTCTTT. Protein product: CASSRDRTNTEAFF.